One and the same sample provided the 28 T cell receptor beta chains below, sequenced in a study of CD8 T cells in Susac syndrome. An amount of RNA that ranged from roughly 0.45 to 1 ug was reverse transcribed with random hexamers. TCRdb passed the immunoSEQ multiplex PCR reads through MiXCR, listing each CDR3 protein once. The table shows about 120,000 distinct CDR3 sequences, with approximately 96% occurring only once. Sample: CD4+ T cells from PBMCs. These receptors all come from a human donor with Susac syndrome.

This sequence joins TRBV30 and TRBJ2-7, with TRBD2 as a possible D gene (5 bases). The V end lost 0 bases, the J end lost 10 bases, and 10 bases lay between the germline ends. The CDR3 contains 11 residues. Per germline, CDR1 GTSNPN and CDR2 SVGIG (reference sequence). The CDR3 here is CAWSVLAHQYF. CDR3 coding DNA: TGTGCCTGGAGTGTGCTAGCCCATCAGTACTTC.

The chain is built from TRBV19 and TRBJ2-6; perhaps TRBD2 as D (6 bases). V was clipped by 8 bases and J by 4 bases, with 9 bases between them. Germline V gene data show CDR1 as LNHDA and CDR2 as SQIVND (reference sequence). The CDR3 consists of 13 residues. This CDR3 reads CASRGTGANVLTF. DNA for the CDR3: TGTGCCAGTCGGGGGACGGGGGCCAACGTCCTGACTTTC.

The J gene is TRBJ2-1, the V gene TRBV5-1; 9 bases are shared with TRBD2. The ends lost 0 bases at V and 6 bases at J; junction bases unmatched: 7. The CDR3 sequence is 16 residues long. The V gene's germline CDR1 is SGHRS and CDR2 YFSETQ. CDR3 amino acids: CASSLVAGVSSNEQFF. DNA for the CDR3: TGCGCCAGCAGCTTGGTAGCGGGAGTGAGTAGCAATGAGCAGTTCTTC.

This clonotype appeared a single time. The chain carries TRBV2 and TRBJ2-2, with D uncertain. The CDR3 runs to 15 residues. The V end was cut by 7 bases, the J end by 1 base, with 13 bases between. Per germline, CDR1 SNHLY and CDR2 FYNNEI. The CDR3 coding sequence is TGTGCCAGCACCGTCCAGAGGAAGAACACCGGGGAGCTGTTTTTT. It codes for CASTVQRKNTGELFF.

This clonotype was recorded only once. V is TRBV10-3 and J is TRBJ2-3; D remains ambiguous. The V gene's germline CDR1 is ENHRY and CDR2 SYGVKD. Trimming left V 6 bases short and J 0 bases short, with 10 bases between. The CDR3 is made up of 14 amino acids. CDR3 in amino acids: CAIRRDTSTDTQYF. The CDR3 coding sequence is TGTGCCATCAGGCGAGACACTAGCACAGATACGCAGTATTTT.

J is TRBJ2-3 and V is TRBV12-3 or TRBV12-4; 11 bases line up with TRBD2. Trimming cost V 5 bases and J 0 bases; bases outside gene matches: 10. There are 18 residues in the CDR3. This chain's CDR3 is CASSPGLADQLSTDTQYF. In DNA, the CDR3 is TGTGCCAGCAGTCCGGGACTAGCGGACCAACTTAGCACAGATACGCAGTATTTT.

The chain uses TRBV30 and TRBJ2-3; D remains ambiguous. Germline values: CDR1 GTSNPN, CDR2 SVGIG (reference sequence). V gave up 1 base and J gave up 6 bases, with 5 bases separating them. The CDR3 sequence is 11 residues long. In DNA, the CDR3 is TGTGCCTGGAGTGGTGAGGATACGCAGTATTTT. Translating gives CAWSGEDTQYF.

The CDR3 loop reads CAWSVEGLTYEQYF. CDR3 bases: TGTGCCTGGAGTGTTGAGGGTCTTACCTACGAGCAGTACTTC. The gene calls are TRBV30 and TRBJ2-7; weak D call: TRBD2 (5 bases). Trimming took off 0 bases at V and 2 bases at J, with 11 bases between the two ends. The germline V gene encodes CDR1 GTSNPN and CDR2 SVGIG (reference sequence). The CDR3 is made up of 14 amino acids.

This chain joins TRBV7-9 and TRBJ2-1; weak D call: TRBD2 (5 bases). The V end was cut by 3 bases, the J end by 3 bases, with 12 bases between. CDR1 is SEHNR and CDR2 is FQNEAQ in the germline V gene (reference sequence). The CDR3 consists of 15 residues. Here the CDR3 DNA reads TGTGCCAGCAGCTTTTCATTGGGAGTCTACAATGAGCAGTTCTTC. It translates to CASSFSLGVYNEQFF.

The chain links TRBV28 to TRBJ1-4; D gene unclear. The CDR3 totals 15 residues. V lost 7 bases and J lost 3, with 15 bases in between. The germline V gene has CDR1 MDHEN and CDR2 SYDVKM. As DNA, the CDR3 is TGTGCCAGCACTATGGAGGGTTTAGCTAATGAAAAACTGTTTTTT. It specifies CASTMEGLANEKLFF. The full variable domain, rest sourced from reference TRBV28 and TRBJ1-4, is DVKVTQSSRYLVKRTGEKVFLECVQDMDHENMFWYRQDPGLGLRLIYFSYDVKMKEKGDIPEGYSVSREKKERFSLILESASTNQTSMYLCASTMEGLANEKLFFGSGTQLSVL.

V and J are TRBV18 and TRBJ1-1; a possible D gene is TRBD1 (5 bases). Germline V gene data show CDR1 as KGHSH and CDR2 as LQKENI. V shed 2 bases and J shed 5 bases, with 9 bases lying between them. The CDR3 runs 13 residues. This CDR3 is CASSPFEGTEAFF. The CDR3 region has the DNA TGTGCCAGCTCACCATTCGAGGGGACTGAAGCTTTCTTT.

CDR3 DNA sequence: TGTGCCAGCAGCTTGGTCGGTTCCGGGAATGAAGCTTTCTTT. This translates into CASSLVGSGNEAFF. The chain combines TRBV5-4 with TRBJ1-1; D gene unclear. The germline gives CDR1 SGHNT, CDR2 YYREEE (reference sequence). CDR3 length equals 14 residues. The V end lost 0 bases, the J end lost 7 bases, and 13 bases lay between the germline ends.

The DNA of the CDR3 is TGTGCCAGCAACCGACAGGCAAGCACAGATACGCAGTATTTT. Translated, it gives CASNRQASTDTQYF. This chain connects TRBV7-2 to TRBJ2-3; TRBD1 might be the D (6 bases). CDR1 and CDR2 from the germline V gene are SGHTA and FQGNSA. The CDR3 loop spans 14 amino acids. V lost 7 bases, J lost 0 bases, and 11 bases lay in between.

The chain uses TRBV6-2 or TRBV6-3 and TRBJ1-1; TRBD1 aligns across 7 bases. The CDR3 is made up of 14 amino acids. J lost 5 bases, V lost 4 bases, and 7 bases had no gene match. CDR1 MNHEY and CDR2 SVGEGT come from the germline V gene. CDR3 sequence reads: CASSSTGTVTEAFF. In nucleotides, the CDR3 is TGTGCCAGCAGTTCCACCGGGACAGTTACTGAAGCTTTCTTT.

The chain recombines TRBV28 with TRBJ2-6; TRBD1 might be the D (6 bases). The length of the CDR3 is 16 residues. Germline V CDR1 and CDR2: MDHEN, SYDVKM. The V end lost 8 bases, the J end lost 2 bases, and 16 bases lay between the germline ends. The CDR3 reads CASRGQGSAGANVLTF. For the CDR3, the DNA is TGTGCCAGCCGAGGGCAGGGGAGCGCTGGGGCCAACGTCCTGACTTTC.

The sample holds one count of this clonotype. This chain connects TRBV29-1 to TRBJ2-7; the D gene is possibly TRBD2 (5 bases). V was shortened by 4 bases and J by 2 bases, with 9 bases between the two germline ends. Germline CDR1 reads SQVTM; CDR2 reads ANQGSEA. The CDR3 extends over 12 amino acids. The CDR3 bases are TGCAGCGTTGGAAGCGGAGCCTACGAGCAGTACTTC. Residues: CSVGSGAYEQYF.

This clonotype was detected once. The V call is TRBV29-1, the J call TRBJ2-1; 12 bases agree with TRBD2. The CDR3 extends over 14 amino acids. The V segment lost 4 bases and the J segment 7 bases; nucleotides outside the gene matches: 5. Per the germline V gene, CDR1 is SQVTM and CDR2 is ANQGSEA. CDR3 bases: TGCAGCGTTGCTCGGACTAGCGGGACAAATGAGCAGTTCTTC. Encoded protein: CSVARTSGTNEQFF.

The chain links TRBV18 to TRBJ2-7, with 10 bases identical to TRBD1. Unmatched junction bases numbered 5, after V lost 5 bases and J lost 4 bases. There are 14 residues in the CDR3. Germline CDR1 reads KGHSH; CDR2 reads LQKENI. The CDR3 nucleotides read TGTGCCAGCTCAACCGGGACAGGGGCTTACGAGCAGTACTTC. Translation gives CASSTGTGAYEQYF. Full variable domain (outside the CDR3, taken from reference TRBV18 and TRBJ2-7): NAGVMQNPRHLVRRRGQEARLRCSPMKGHSHVYWYRQLPEEGLKFMVYLQKENIIDESGMPKERFSAEFPKEGPSILRIQQVVRGDSAAYFCASSTGTGAYEQYFGPGTRLTVT.

This clonotype was seen a single time. V is TRBV19 and J is TRBJ2-1; D call uncertain. The V end was cut by 1 base, the J end by 5 bases, with 12 bases between. The CDR3 consists of 15 residues. Per germline, CDR1 LNHDA and CDR2 SQIVND (reference sequence). The CDR3 nucleotides are TGTGCCAGTAGTATAGGGACGAACCTACACAATGAGCAGTTCTTC. Encoded protein: CASSIGTNLHNEQFF.

The DNA for the CDR3 is TGTGCCAGCAGCCAATGGGACAGGGGGCCAGAGACCCAGTACTTC. It yields the protein CASSQWDRGPETQYF. The chain employs TRBV11-2 and TRBJ2-5, with 12 bases aligning to TRBD1. Germline lookup yields CDR1 SGHAT and CDR2 FQNNGV. This CDR3 has 15 residues. V lost 5 bases, J lost 4 bases, and 5 bases stayed unmatched.

The chain employs TRBV4-3 and TRBJ1-2; D gene unclear. Per the germline V gene, CDR1 is LGHNA and CDR2 is YSLEER. The ends were cut back, 1 base at V and 6 bases at J, with 9 bases in the middle. The CDR3 is 13 amino acids. CDR3 nucleotides: TGCGCCAGCAGCCAAGGAACCGGGGATGGCTACACCTTC. Encoded protein: CASSQGTGDGYTF.

The chain combines TRBV12-3 or TRBV12-4 with TRBJ2-7; 11 positions match TRBD1. The ends lost 5 bases at V and 3 bases at J; junction bases unmatched: 6. The CDR3 is 15 residues long. CDR3 bases: TGTGCCAGCAGTGACCGGGACAGGGGGTACTACGAGCAGTACTTC. Translating gives CASSDRDRGYYEQYF.

This clonotype appeared once. The chain uses TRBV11-2 and TRBJ2-7, with TRBD2 matching over 10 bases. This CDR3 is built from 13 residues. Germline loops: CDR1 SGHAT, CDR2 FQNNGV. V lost 2 bases, J lost 6 bases, and 1 base stayed unmatched. Here the CDR3 DNA reads TGTGCCAGCAGCTTACTAGCGGGAGCCGAGCAGTACTTC. Amino acid sequence: CASSLLAGAEQYF.

The chain employs TRBV9 and TRBJ2-1; D is ambiguous. Germline V lookup: CDR1 SGDLS, CDR2 YYNGEE. The CDR3 has 10 amino acids. Trimming took off 1 base at V and 9 bases at J, with 2 bases between the two ends. This CDR3 reads CASSVSEQFF. CDR3 DNA sequence: TGTGCCAGCAGCGTATCTGAGCAGTTCTTC.

The chain employs TRBV7-2 and TRBJ2-3, with TRBD2 matching over 7 bases. CDR1 is SGHTA, CDR2 FQGNSA, per germline. The CDR3 covers 18 residues. V lost 1 base, J lost 1 base, and 11 bases stayed unmatched. CDR3 in DNA: TGTGCCAGCAGCTTAGTCTTGGCGGGAGCGGCTGGCACAGATACGCAGTATTTT. This gives the protein CASSLVLAGAAGTDTQYF.

The chain links TRBV28 to TRBJ2-1; D call uncertain. Trimming stripped 5 bases from V and 1 base from J, with 9 bases between. This CDR3 has 14 amino acids. Germline V gives CDR1 MDHEN, CDR2 SYDVKM. CDR3 nucleotide sequence: TGTGCCAGCAGTCCCAAACAATCCTACAATGAGCAGTTCTTC. Its protein product is CASSPKQSYNEQFF. The full variable domain, in which reference TRBV28 and TRBJ2-1 provide the parts outside the CDR3, is DVKVTQSSRYLVKRTGEKVFLECVQDMDHENMFWYRQDPGLGLRLIYFSYDVKMKEKGDIPEGYSVSREKKERFSLILESASTNQTSMYLCASSPKQSYNEQFFGPGTRLTVL.

The rearrangement links TRBV25-1 to TRBJ2-1, with 7 bases lining up with TRBD1. With 9 bases clipped from V and 5 bases from J, the junction kept 19 bases outside the gene matches. This CDR3 comprises 17 residues. Germline CDR1 and CDR2: MGHDK and SYGVNS. This chain's CDR3 is CASEYYGTAATNNEQFF. DNA of the CDR3: TGTGCCAGTGAATACTATGGGACAGCGGCGACCAACAATGAGCAGTTCTTC.

The gene calls are TRBV6-5 and TRBJ1-1; the D gene is possibly TRBD1 (6 bases). Between the trimmed V and J ends, which lost 3 bases and 4 bases, there was a span of 21 bases. The length of the CDR3 is 17 residues. CDR1 MNHEY and CDR2 SVGAGI come from the germline V gene. The CDR3 reads CASSYGVGGASGTEAFF. In DNA, the CDR3 is TGTGCCAGCAGTTATGGTGTGGGGGGCGCATCGGGCACTGAAGCTTTCTTT.